Presented here are 24 T cell receptor beta chains from one specimen sequenced in a study of blood T cell repertoires in COVID-19. Clones were read by immunoSEQ multiplex PCR, and TCRdb kept only the in-frame ones, dropping some. This sample yields around 200,000 clones, of which about 90% are seen a single time; about 1.2% belongs to the top ten. The sequenced sample was PBMCs or T cells enriched from blood (not recorded which). These receptors were collected from a young man who had recovered from COVID-19.

V gene TRBV27 combines with J gene TRBJ1-6, with a tentative D call TRBD1 (5 bases). The V end lost 5 bases, the J end lost 5 bases, and 13 bases lay between the germline ends. In germline, CDR1 is MNHEY, CDR2 SMNVEV (reference sequence). The CDR3 spans 15 residues. The CDR3 loop is CASSPTMTDNSPLHF. The CDR3 bases are TGTGCCAGCAGTCCCACAATGACAGATAATTCACCCCTCCACTTT.

The J gene is TRBJ2-1, the V gene TRBV3-1 (or the pseudogene TRBV3-2); 9 nucleotides line up with TRBD2. CDR1 LGHDT and CDR2 YNNKEL come from the germline V gene (reference sequence). This CDR3 comprises 17 residues. Losses at the gene ends were 4 bases for V and 0 bases for J; bases not matched to a gene: 7. The CDR3 DNA reads TGTGCCAGCAGCCTATATGGTAGCGGGGGCTCCTACAATGAGCAGTTCTTC. This encodes CASSLYGSGGSYNEQFF.

The chain carries TRBV29-1 and TRBJ2-2; tentatively, D is TRBD1 (6 bases). CDR1 and CDR2 from the germline V gene are SQVTM and ANQGSEA. This CDR3 comprises 13 residues. V lost 6 bases to trimming and J lost 5 bases, with 13 bases between them. The CDR3 nucleotides are TGCAGCGTCTCAGGGGCCCCAACCGGGGAGCTGTTTTTT. Translating it yields CSVSGAPTGELFF.

The rearrangement links TRBV4-3 to TRBJ2-7; TRBD2 matches 10 bases. Germline lookup yields CDR1 LGHNA and CDR2 YSLEER. The ends lost 4 bases at V and 3 bases at J; junction bases unmatched: 12. The length of the CDR3 is 17 residues. CDR3 bases: TGCGCCAGCAGCCCGGACTCCGGGACTAGCGATAGCTACGAGCAGTACTTC. This sequence encodes CASSPDSGTSDSYEQYF.

This rearrangement joins TRBV19 to TRBJ2-2; possible D gene TRBD2, 5 bases. Germline assignment: CDR1 LNHDA and CDR2 SQIVND (reference sequence). The CDR3 runs to 13 residues. V gave up 10 bases and J gave up 4 bases, with 13 bases separating them. The CDR3 spells CATIKRGTGELFF. The CDR3 DNA follows: TGTGCCACTATTAAACGGGGCACCGGGGAGCTGTTTTTT.

The V and J genes are TRBV20-1 and TRBJ1-4; weak D call: TRBD1 (6 bases). V was trimmed by 3 bases and J by 4 bases, leaving 12 bases between them. Germline CDR1 reads DFQATT; CDR2 reads SNEGSKA (reference sequence). CDR3 length: 14 residues. The DNA for the CDR3 is TGCAGTGCTAGTACAGGGAAGGGTAATGAAAAACTGTTTTTT. This sequence encodes CSASTGKGNEKLFF.

The chain is built from TRBV19 and TRBJ2-1, with a weak D call TRBD2 (7 bases). The CDR3 runs 17 residues. Germline assignment: CDR1 LNHDA and CDR2 SQIVND (reference sequence). Trimming took off 7 bases at V and 3 bases at J, with 22 bases between the two ends. CDR3 residues: CASNHLAGRGDYNEQFF. The CDR3, as DNA: TGTGCCAGTAACCACCTAGCAGGGAGGGGGGACTACAATGAGCAGTTCTTC.

The chain has TRBV4-3 and TRBJ2-3; 16 bases agree with TRBD2. Germline V gene data show CDR1 as LGHNA and CDR2 as YSLEER. The V segment lost 4 bases and the J segment 6 bases; nucleotides outside the gene matches: 4. This CDR3 has 16 residues. The CDR3 coding sequence is TGCGCCAGCAGCCGGGGACTAGCGGGGGGGCAGGATACGCAGTATTTT. Translation: CASSRGLAGGQDTQYF.

This clone showed up just once. This chain connects TRBV24-1 to TRBJ2-2; possible D gene TRBD1, 5 bases. CDR3 length equals 15 residues. The V end was cut by 5 bases, the J end by 1 base, with 10 bases between. Germline V gene lookup returns CDR1 KGHDR and CDR2 SFDVKD. CDR3 nucleotides: TGTGCCACCAGTGTTGCAGGGAAGAACACCGGGGAGCTGTTTTTT. Protein product: CATSVAGKNTGELFF.

The chain has TRBV5-1 and TRBJ1-2, with D possibly TRBD1 on 5 matching bases. The CDR3 is 15 amino acids. The germline CDR1 and CDR2 sequences are SGHRS and YFSETQ. Trimming cost V 0 bases and J 1 base, with 10 bases left between them. The CDR3 loop is CASSLGDSLNYGYTF. The CDR3 DNA sequence: TGCGCCAGCAGCTTGGGGGACTCACTTAACTATGGCTACACCTTC.

The chain couples TRBV5-8 to TRBJ1-1; D call uncertain. In germline, CDR1 is SGHTS, CDR2 YDEGEE. The V and J ends lost 0 bases and 1 base respectively, with 7 bases between them. The CDR3 sequence is 14 residues long. The CDR3: CASSLDRSNTEAFF. The DNA of the CDR3 is TGTGCCAGCAGCTTGGACAGATCGAACACTGAAGCTTTCTTT.

The chain is built from TRBV19 and TRBJ2-3; 7 bases agree with TRBD1. With 0 bases clipped from V and 14 bases from J, the junction kept 11 bases outside the gene matches. CDR3 size: 14 residues. Germline lookup yields CDR1 LNHDA and CDR2 SQIVND (reference sequence). CDR3 sequence reads: CASSIDTGVIRLYF. DNA for the CDR3: TGTGCCAGTAGTATAGATACAGGGGTCATCAGATTGTATTTT.

This chain connects TRBV24-1 to TRBJ2-1; TRBD1 is a possible D gene (6 bases). From germline, CDR1 is KGHDR and CDR2 SFDVKD. The CDR3 runs to 16 residues. Trimming removed 5 bases from V and 1 base from J, with 14 bases in between. CDR3 sequence (DNA): TGTGCCACCAGTGGGGCGACAGGTTCGTCCTACAATGAGCAGTTCTTC. This sequence encodes CATSGATGSSYNEQFF.

The V gene is TRBV4-3, the J gene TRBJ2-5; the D gene is possibly TRBD2 (5 bases). V gave up 0 bases and J gave up 7 bases, with 9 bases separating them. The CDR3 is 13 residues long. The germline V gene encodes CDR1 LGHNA and CDR2 YSLEER. The CDR3 sequence: CASSQEGDGTQYF. Here the CDR3 DNA reads TGCGCCAGCAGCCAAGAGGGAGATGGGACCCAGTACTTC.

J is TRBJ2-1 and V is TRBV19, with 7 bases fitting TRBD1. The CDR3 loop spans 15 amino acids. V gave up 4 bases and J gave up 5 bases; unmatched junction bases: 8. CDR1 LNHDA and CDR2 SQIVND come from the germline V gene (reference sequence). The CDR3 nucleotides read TGTGCCAGTAGTACCTGGGACAGAGATAACAATGAGCAGTTCTTC. Protein: CASSTWDRDNNEQFF.

In DNA, the CDR3 is TGTGCCAGCAGCGTGGGCGGGCAAGAGACCCAGTACTTC. This sequence encodes CASSVGGQETQYF. The V call is TRBV9, the J call TRBJ2-5, with a tentative D call TRBD2 (5 bases). Germline-derived CDR1 and CDR2 are SGDLS and YYNGEE. Trimming shortened V by 2 bases and J by 2 bases, and 7 bases separated the two germline ends. This CDR3 contains 13 residues.

This rearrangement joins TRBV7-9 to TRBJ1-2, with D perhaps TRBD1 (5 bases). In germline, CDR1 is SEHNR, CDR2 FQNEAQ (reference sequence). The V and J ends lost 5 bases and 8 bases respectively, with 21 bases between them. The length of the CDR3 is 15 residues. CDR3 amino acids: CASSRSDPAGQGYTF. In DNA, the CDR3 is TGTGCCAGCAGCCGATCGGACCCAGCAGGGCAGGGCTACACCTTC.

This clone was seen only a few times. J is TRBJ1-3 and V is TRBV14; D is uncertain. V lost 0 bases to trimming and J lost 10 bases, with 7 bases between them. Germline loops: CDR1 SGHDN, CDR2 FVKESK. CDR3 size: 12 residues. The CDR3 DNA sequence: TGTGCCAGCAGCCAAGAGTCCCGGACCATATATTTT. Residues: CASSQESRTIYF.

The sample holds a few counts of this clone. The rearrangement uses TRBV6-2 or TRBV6-3 and TRBJ2-1; 9 bases align to TRBD2. Unmatched junction bases numbered 3, after V lost 5 bases and J lost 4 bases. Germline CDR1 reads MNHEY; CDR2 reads SVGEGT. There are 14 residues in the CDR3. The CDR3 sequence: CASSGLAPYNEQFF. The CDR3 DNA reads as TGTGCCAGCAGTGGACTAGCGCCTTACAATGAGCAGTTCTTC.

The chain joins TRBV7-9 to TRBJ2-7; 13 bases map to TRBD2. After removal of 4 bases from V and 5 bases from J, the junction contained 5 bases not matched to a gene. From germline, CDR1 is SEHNR and CDR2 FQNEAQ (reference sequence). The CDR3 is 15 residues long. The CDR3 is CASSSGLAGSDEQYF. CDR3 in DNA: TGTGCCAGCAGCTCGGGACTAGCGGGATCTGACGAGCAGTACTTC. The whole variable domain, remainder taken from reference TRBV7-9 and TRBJ2-7, is DTGVSQNPRHKITKRGQNVTFRCDPISEHNRLYWYRQTLGQGPEFLTYFQNEAQLEKSRLLSDRFSAERPKGSFSTLEIQRTEQGDSAMYLCASSSGLAGSDEQYFGPGTRLTVT.

This rearrangement joins TRBV30 to TRBJ1-1, with a weak D call TRBD1 (5 bases). The germline V and J ends were trimmed by 4 bases and 5 bases, with 11 bases remaining between them. The CDR3 consists of 12 residues. Looked up from germline, CDR1 is GTSNPN and CDR2 is SVGIG (reference sequence). CDR3 DNA sequence: TGTGCCTGGAAGGGGCAGGAGACTGAAGCTTTCTTT. Its translation is CAWKGQETEAFF.

J is TRBJ2-1 and V is TRBV7-2, with D unresolved. Trimming removed 5 bases at V and 8 bases at J, with 7 bases between. This CDR3 is built from 11 residues. CDR1 and CDR2 from the germline V gene are SGHTA and FQGNSA. CDR3 sequence (DNA): TGTGCCAGCAGCGCCTATGATGAGCAGTTCTTC. Residues: CASSAYDEQFF.

The chain employs TRBV10-3 and TRBJ2-3; D not resolved. Trimming removed 10 bases from V and 0 bases from J, with 14 bases in between. The CDR3 totals 14 residues. Germline V CDR1 and CDR2: ENHRY, SYGVKD. The CDR3: CATTVEASTDTQYF. CDR3 DNA sequence: TGTGCCACCACGGTCGAGGCTAGCACAGATACGCAGTATTTT.

This clone was recorded once. The genes are TRBV7-9 and TRBJ2-7; 11 bases agree with TRBD1. Losses at the gene ends were 3 bases for V and 5 bases for J; bases not matched to a gene: 12. Germline lookup yields CDR1 SEHNR and CDR2 FQNEAQ (reference sequence). This CDR3 has 17 amino acids. As DNA, the CDR3 is TGTGCCAGCAGCTTTAAGACCCCGGGACAGGGGGTACACGAGCAGTACTTC. Translated, it gives CASSFKTPGQGVHEQYF.